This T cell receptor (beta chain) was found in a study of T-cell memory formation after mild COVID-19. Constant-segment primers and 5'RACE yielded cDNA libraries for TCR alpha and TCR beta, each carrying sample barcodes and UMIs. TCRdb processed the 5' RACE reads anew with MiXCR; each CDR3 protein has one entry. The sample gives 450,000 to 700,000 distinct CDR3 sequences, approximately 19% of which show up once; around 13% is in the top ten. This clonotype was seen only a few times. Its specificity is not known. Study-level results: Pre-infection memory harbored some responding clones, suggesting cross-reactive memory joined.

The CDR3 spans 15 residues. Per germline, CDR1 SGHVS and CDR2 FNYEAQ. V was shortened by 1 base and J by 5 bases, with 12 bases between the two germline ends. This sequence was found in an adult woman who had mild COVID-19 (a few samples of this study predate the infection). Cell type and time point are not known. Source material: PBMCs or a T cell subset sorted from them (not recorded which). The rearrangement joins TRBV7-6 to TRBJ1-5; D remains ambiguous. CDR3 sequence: CASSLGVGFYQPQHF. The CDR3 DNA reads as TGTGCCAGCAGCTTAGGAGTAGGTTTTTATCAGCCCCAGCATTTT.